The clone carrying this T cell receptor beta chain occurred a few times. CDR1 and CDR2 from the germline V gene are GTSNPN and SVGIG (reference sequence). Trimming cost V 3 bases and J 5 bases; bases outside gene matches: 6. CDR3 length: 13 residues. These data originate in a study of T-cell reconstitution after alpha-beta-depleted transplantation in children. This sample's TCRbeta library carried unique molecular identifier barcodes. TCRdb processed the PCR reads anew with MiXCR; each CDR3 protein has one entry. The top ten hold around 2.2% of the sample, which has hundreds of thousands of distinct CDR3 sequences, around 13% seen once.

V gene TRBV30 combines with J gene TRBJ2-7; 8 nucleotides match TRBD2. The clonotype was recovered from a male patient aged 10 to 17 who had a stem cell transplant for acute myeloid leukemia, so the T cells may come from the graft donor. Sequences were derived from PBMCs, mostly from graft donor cells, sampled 360 days after TCRalphabeta/CD19-depleted stem cell transplant. CDR3 bases: TGTGCCTGGAGCATTAAGCGGGAGCACGAGCAGTACTTC. It codes for CAWSIKREHEQYF. Combining the CDR3 with reference TRBV30 and TRBJ2-7 gives the whole variable domain SQTIHQWPATLVQPVGSPLSLECTVEGTSNPNLYWYRQAAGRGLQLLFYSVGIGQISSEVPQNLSASRPQDRQFILSSKKLLLSDSGFYLCAWSIKREHEQYFGPGTRLTVT.